This T cell receptor (beta chain) was obtained from a study of blood T cell repertoires in COVID-19. V lost 6 bases to trimming and J lost 3 bases, with 15 bases between them. The CDR3 has 15 amino acids. Germline assignment: CDR1 MNHEY and CDR2 SMNVEV (reference sequence). Produced via immunoSEQ multiplex PCR; TCRdb's table is partial and in-frame only. The sample includes 300,000 to 400,000 clones, 88% of them seen just once. The chain couples TRBV27 to TRBJ1-5; D perhaps matches TRBD1 (6 bases). Source material: PBMCs or T cells enriched from blood (not recorded which). The TCR was taken from a young woman who had recovered from COVID-19. The DNA for the CDR3 is TGTGCCAGCAGCCAAGGATACAGGGCCAATCAGCCCCAGCATTTT. The encoded protein is CASSQGYRANQPQHF.